The TCR beta chain under discussion was sequenced for a study of shared clonotypes between healthy human individuals. On this clone itself: As yet, its antigen is unknown.

Genomic DNA (from each subset) was split evenly across several immunoSEQ plates. TCRdb's copy holds only in-frame clones and misses some; the assay was immunoSEQ multiplex PCR. The sample has hundreds of thousands of clones; 73% are singletons. Study findings and constraints: Memory subsets generally showed lower estimated richness than naive subsets.

The sequencing input was memory CD4+ T cells sorted from blood. Regarding subset: CD45RA-negative fraction. This receptor was identified in a young woman in good health.

CDR3 loop: CATRAVNTEAFF. DNA for the CDR3: TGTGCCACCCGGGCGGTGAACACTGAAGCTTTCTTT. The chain couples TRBV28 to TRBJ1-1; no reliable D call. The CDR3 runs 12 residues. Germline V gives CDR1 MDHEN, CDR2 SYDVKM. Trimming shortened V by 10 bases and J by 0 bases, and 9 bases separated the two germline ends.